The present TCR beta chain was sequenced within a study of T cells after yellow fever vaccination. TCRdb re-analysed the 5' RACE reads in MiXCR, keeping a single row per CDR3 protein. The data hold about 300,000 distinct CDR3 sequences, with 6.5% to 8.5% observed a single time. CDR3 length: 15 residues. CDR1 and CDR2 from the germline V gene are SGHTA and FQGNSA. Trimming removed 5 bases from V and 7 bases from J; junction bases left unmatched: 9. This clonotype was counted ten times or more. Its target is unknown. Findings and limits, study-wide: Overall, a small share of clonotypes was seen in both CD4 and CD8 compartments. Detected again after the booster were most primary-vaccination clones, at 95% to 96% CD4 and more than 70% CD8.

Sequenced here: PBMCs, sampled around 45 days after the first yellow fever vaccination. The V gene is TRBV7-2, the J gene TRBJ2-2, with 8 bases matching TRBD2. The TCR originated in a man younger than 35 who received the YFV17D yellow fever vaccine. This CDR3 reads CASSQSRGGHGELFF. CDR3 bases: TGTGCCAGCAGCCAGTCCCGGGGGGGCCACGGGGAGCTGTTTTTT.